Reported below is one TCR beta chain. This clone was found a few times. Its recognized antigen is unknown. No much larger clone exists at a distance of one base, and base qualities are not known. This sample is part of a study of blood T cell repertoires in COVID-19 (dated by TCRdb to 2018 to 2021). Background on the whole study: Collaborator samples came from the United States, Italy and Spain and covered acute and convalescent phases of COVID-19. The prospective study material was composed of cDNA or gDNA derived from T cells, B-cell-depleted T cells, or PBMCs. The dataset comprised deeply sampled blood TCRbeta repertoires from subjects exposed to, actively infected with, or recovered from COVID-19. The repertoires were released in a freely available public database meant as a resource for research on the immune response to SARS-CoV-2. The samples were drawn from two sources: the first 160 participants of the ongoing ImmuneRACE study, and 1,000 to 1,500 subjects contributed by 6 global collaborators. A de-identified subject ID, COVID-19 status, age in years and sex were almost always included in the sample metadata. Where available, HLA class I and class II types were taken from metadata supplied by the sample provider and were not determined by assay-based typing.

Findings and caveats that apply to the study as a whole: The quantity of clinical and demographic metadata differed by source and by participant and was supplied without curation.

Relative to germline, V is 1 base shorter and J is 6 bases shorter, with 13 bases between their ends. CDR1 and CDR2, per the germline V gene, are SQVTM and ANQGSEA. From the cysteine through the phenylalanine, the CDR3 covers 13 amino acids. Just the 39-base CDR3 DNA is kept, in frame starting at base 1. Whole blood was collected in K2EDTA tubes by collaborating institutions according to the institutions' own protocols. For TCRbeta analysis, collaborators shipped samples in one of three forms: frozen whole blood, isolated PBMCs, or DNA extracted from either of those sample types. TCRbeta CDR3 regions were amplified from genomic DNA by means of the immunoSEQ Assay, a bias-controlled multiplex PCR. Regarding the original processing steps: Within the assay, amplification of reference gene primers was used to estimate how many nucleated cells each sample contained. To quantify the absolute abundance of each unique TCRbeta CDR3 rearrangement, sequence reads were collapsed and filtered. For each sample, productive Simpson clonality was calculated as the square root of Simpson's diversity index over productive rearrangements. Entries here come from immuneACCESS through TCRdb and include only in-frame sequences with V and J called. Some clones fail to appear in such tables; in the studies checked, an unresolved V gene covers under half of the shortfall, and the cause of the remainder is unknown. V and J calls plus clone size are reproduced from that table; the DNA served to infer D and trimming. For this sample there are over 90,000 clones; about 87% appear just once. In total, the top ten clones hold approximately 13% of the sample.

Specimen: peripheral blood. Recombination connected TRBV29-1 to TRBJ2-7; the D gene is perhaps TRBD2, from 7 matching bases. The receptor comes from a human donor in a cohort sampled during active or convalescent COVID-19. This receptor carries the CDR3 CSVEALRGGEQYF. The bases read TGCAGCGTTGAAGCCCTAAGGGGGGGCGAGCAGTACTTC.